The clone carrying this T cell receptor beta chain has a single count. The target antigen is unknown. Germline loops: CDR1 MDHEN, CDR2 SYDVKM. This CDR3 is 14 amino acids long. Trimming shortened V by 2 bases and J by 9 bases, and 11 bases separated the two germline ends. The data stem from a study of early T cells in non-severe SARS-CoV-2 infection. Across the study: RNA in bulk from unsorted whole blood was sequenced, and chains were unpaired.

Unique molecular identifiers were affixed to single, distinct cDNA molecules. From the 5' RACE reads, TCRdb called clonotypes with MiXCR, one entry per CDR3 protein. The top ten clones hold more than 4.5% of a sample with some 29,000 distinct CDR3 sequences, around 6% of them seen once. General study findings and limits: Lookups in VDJdb leaned toward anti-spike CD8 responses and missed private and CD4 specificities.

The chain uses TRBV28 and TRBJ1-6; D remains unclear. The sample consisted of whole blood. This TCR derives from an adult who was a healthcare worker with PCR-confirmed SARS-CoV-2 infection or an uninfected control (not recorded which). CDR3 protein: CASSLHPLSSPLHF. In nucleotides, the CDR3 is TGTGCCAGCAGTTTACATCCTCTGAGTTCACCCCTCCACTTT. Together with reference TRBV28 and TRBJ1-6, the CDR3 gives the full variable domain: DVKVTQSSRYLVKRTGEKVFLECVQDMDHENMFWYRQDPGLGLRLIYFSYDVKMKEKGDIPEGYSVSREKKERFSLILESASTNQTSMYLCASSLHPLSSPLHFGNGTRLTVT.